Following are 7 T cell receptor beta chains from one sample sequenced in a study of T cells in localized non-small cell lung cancer. The table came from immunoSEQ multiplex PCR; TCRdb's copy has only in-frame clones and leaves some out. The table has approximately 4,200 clones, more than 30% seen once. Sequencing used lung tumor tissue, obtained before any cancer treatment. The receptors originated from a male donor aged 60 or over with stage III lung adenocarcinoma.

This clone was counted only a few times. This chain joins TRBV14 and TRBJ2-7, with 8 nucleotides matching TRBD1. V lost 3 bases to trimming and J lost 3 bases; unmatched junction nucleotides: 4. The CDR3 has 14 residues. Germline lookup yields CDR1 SGHDN and CDR2 FVKESK. The chain's CDR3 is CASSHWDRSYEQYF. Here the CDR3 DNA reads TGTGCCAGCAGCCACTGGGACAGGAGCTACGAGCAGTACTTC.

The chain couples TRBV19 to TRBJ1-1, with 8 bases aligning to TRBD1. V lost 2 bases to trimming and J lost 7 bases; unmatched junction nucleotides: 6. The CDR3 is 14 amino acids. CDR1 and CDR2 from the germline V gene are LNHDA and SQIVND (reference sequence). Here the CDR3 DNA reads TGTGCCAGTAGTATAAACCAGGGGGCTCATGAAGCTTTCTTT. It specifies CASSINQGAHEAFF.

The chain uses TRBV11-3 and TRBJ1-6; unclear D gene. The germline gives CDR1 SGHNT, CDR2 YENEEA. This CDR3 has 16 amino acids. V was shortened by 0 bases and J by 7 bases, with 13 bases between the two germline ends. In DNA, the CDR3 is TGTGCCAGCAGCTTAGATCGGGCCGGGCTAAATTCACCCCTCCACTTT. It codes for CASSLDRAGLNSPLHF.

The chain uses TRBV18 and TRBJ2-7; D is tentatively TRBD1 or TRBD2 (5 bases each). This CDR3 is built from 13 residues. Germline V gives CDR1 KGHSH, CDR2 LQKENI. V lost 6 bases and J 3 bases, leaving 12 bases between the germline ends. The CDR3 coding sequence is TGTGCCAGCTCTAGGGACGGACTCTACGAGCAGTACTTC. Translating it yields CASSRDGLYEQYF.

J is TRBJ2-1 and V is TRBV7-6, with 9 nucleotides matching TRBD2. The CDR3 runs to 15 residues. The junction had 13 bases not matched to a gene; V was cut back by 4 bases and J by 12 bases. Germline assignment: CDR1 SGHVS and CDR2 FNYEAQ. CDR3 loop: CASSSTGGGASVQFF. As DNA, the CDR3 is TGTGCCAGCAGCTCGACTGGCGGGGGGGCCTCCGTGCAGTTCTTC.

This clone was seen only a few times. The genes are TRBV6-8 and TRBJ1-2; 9 positions match TRBD1. The CDR3 sequence is 18 residues long. Germline trimming cut 1 base from V and 2 bases from J; bases unmatched to any gene: 11. Germline values: CDR1 MNHGY, CDR2 SAAAGT. The chain's CDR3 is CASSYYSGWTGVNYGYTF. The DNA for the CDR3 is TGTGCCAGCAGTTACTATAGCGGATGGACAGGGGTCAACTATGGCTACACCTTC.

J is TRBJ1-1 and V is TRBV5-1; maybe TRBD1 (5 bases). CDR3 length: 15 amino acids. V lost 3 bases to trimming and J lost 4 bases, with 16 bases between them. Germline-derived CDR1 and CDR2 are SGHRS and YFSETQ. This CDR3 is CASSSAGGAGTEAFF. CDR3 sequence (DNA): TGCGCCAGCAGCTCTGCTGGGGGAGCGGGCACTGAAGCTTTCTTT.